These 14 T cell receptor beta chains originate from one sample sequenced in a study of CD8 T cells in Susac syndrome. With random hexamers, roughly 0.45 to 1 ug RNA was reverse transcribed. Using its own MiXCR run on the immunoSEQ multiplex PCR reads, TCRdb lists one record per CDR3 protein. The sample has 100,000 to 150,000 distinct CDR3 sequences, 90% to 95% seen once. The sample was CD4+ T cells from PBMCs. The receptors were sampled from a human donor in good health.

This clonotype has a handful of counts. This rearrangement joins TRBV20-1 to TRBJ2-7; 12 bases align to TRBD2. In germline, CDR1 is DFQATT, CDR2 SNEGSKA (reference sequence). This CDR3 has 13 residues. V lost 5 bases and J lost 6; bases outside the gene matches: 5. The CDR3 nucleotides are TGCAGTGCTTCTTTGACTAGCGGGAGCGAGCAGTACTTC. Its translation: CSASLTSGSEQYF.

The V and J genes are TRBV11-2 and TRBJ2-7; possibly TRBD2 for D (5 bases). This CDR3 comprises 15 residues. Trimming took 7 bases from V and 7 from J, leaving 23 bases between them. Looked up from germline, CDR1 is SGHAT and CDR2 is FQNNGV. The CDR3 region has the DNA TGTGCCAGCACTGGAAAGCTAGCAGAGATCCGGGAGCAGTACTTC. Residues: CASTGKLAEIREQYF.

V usage is TRBV10-3 and J usage is TRBJ1-1; the D is unclear. The CDR3 spans 13 residues. Trimming took 7 bases from V and 4 from J, leaving 13 bases between them. Germline CDR1 ENHRY, CDR2 SYGVKD. The CDR3 sequence is CAIKRMGSTEAFF. The CDR3 region has the DNA TGTGCCATCAAGAGGATGGGGAGCACTGAAGCTTTCTTT.

This chain joins TRBV12-3 or TRBV12-4 and TRBJ2-6; TRBD1 aligns across 7 bases. This CDR3 comprises 19 residues. V was pared by 6 bases and J by 1 base, with 15 bases of the junction left unmatched. The chain's CDR3 is CASSPGEDRLSSGANVLTF. CDR3 nucleotides: TGTGCCAGCAGCCCTGGAGAGGACAGGCTGAGTTCTGGGGCCAACGTCCTGACTTTC.

This chain joins TRBV7-9 and TRBJ1-1; D is possibly TRBD1 (5 bases). This CDR3 is 15 amino acids long. The ends were cut back, 1 base at V and 7 bases at J, with 16 bases in the middle. Per the germline V gene, CDR1 is SEHNR and CDR2 is FQNEAQ (reference sequence). CDR3 sequence (DNA): TGTGCCAGCAGCTTAGGGTCCCTGGCGGGACGTGAAGCTTTCTTT. It encodes CASSLGSLAGREAFF.

This chain joins TRBV14 and TRBJ2-7; D not certain. CDR3 size: 11 residues. Trimming left V 2 bases short and J 5 bases short, with 4 bases between. Germline CDR1 is SGHDN and CDR2 is FVKESK. In DNA form, the CDR3 reads TGTGCCAGCAGCCAATGGGACGAGCAGTACTTC. Its translation: CASSQWDEQYF.

This chain joins TRBV11-2 and TRBJ2-2; tentative D call: TRBD2 (5 bases). The germline gives CDR1 SGHAT, CDR2 FQNNGV. V lost 0 bases, J lost 0 bases, and 8 bases lay in between. The CDR3 runs 16 residues. CDR3 DNA sequence: TGTGCCAGCAGCTTAGACCCAGCGGCGAACACCGGGGAGCTGTTTTTT. Amino acid sequence: CASSLDPAANTGELFF.

The chain employs TRBV29-1 and TRBJ1-5; a weak D match, TRBD1 (6 bases). From germline, CDR1 is SQVTM and CDR2 ANQGSEA. The CDR3 extends over 14 amino acids. Trimming stripped 5 bases from V and 1 base from J, with 12 bases between. The CDR3 DNA sequence: TGCAGCGTTTCGGACAGCCTCAGCAATCAGCCCCAGCATTTT. Its protein product is CSVSDSLSNQPQHF. Filled out from reference TRBV29-1 and TRBJ1-5, the complete variable domain reads SAVISQKPSRDICQRGTSLTIQCQVDSQVTMMFWYRQQPGQSLTLIATANQGSEATYESGFVIDKFPISRPNLTFSTLTVSNMSPEDSSIYLCSVSDSLSNQPQHFGDGTRLSIL.

The chain is built from TRBV3-1 and TRBJ2-1; D might be TRBD2 (5 bases). The CDR3 runs 13 residues. CDR1 and CDR2 from the germline V gene are LGHDT and YNNKEL (reference sequence). The V end lost 1 base, the J end lost 7 bases, and 8 bases lay between the germline ends. CDR3 sequence (DNA): TGTGCCAGCAGCCAAGGGGAGCGGAATGAGCAGTTCTTC. Its protein product is CASSQGERNEQFF.

With regard to this clonotype: Germline is not matched at one junction end, which may reflect a read error. V usage is TRBV19 and J usage is TRBJ2-5; TRBD1 matches at 9 bases. Germline values: CDR1 LNHDA, CDR2 SQIVND (reference sequence). This CDR3 region has 15 residues. This CDR3 is CANSAHRGREETQYF. CDR3 sequence (DNA): TGTGCCAATAGTGCCCACAGGGGGCGCGAGGAGACCCAGTACTTC.

The chain joins TRBV7-9 to TRBJ1-4; TRBD1 matches 8 bases. The V segment lost 5 bases and the J segment 8 bases; nucleotides outside the gene matches: 4. Germline CDR1 SEHNR, CDR2 FQNEAQ (reference sequence). The CDR3 totals 13 residues. In DNA, the CDR3 is TGTGCCAGCAGCCCCGGACAGGGCGAAAAACTGTTTTTT. It yields the protein CASSPGQGEKLFF. The full variable domain, with the rest looked up from reference TRBV7-9 and TRBJ1-4, is DTGVSQNPRHKITKRGQNVTFRCDPISEHNRLYWYRQTLGQGPEFLTYFQNEAQLEKSRLLSDRFSAERPKGSFSTLEIQRTEQGDSAMYLCASSPGQGEKLFFGSGTQLSVL.

The chain has TRBV5-6 and TRBJ2-3; D perhaps matches TRBD2 (6 bases). V dropped 1 base and J dropped 4 bases, with 13 bases sitting between them. Germline V gene sequence: CDR1 SGHDT, CDR2 YYEEEE. This CDR3 comprises 15 residues. The CDR3 sequence: CASSLKLWEADTQYF. CDR3 DNA: TGTGCCAGCAGCTTGAAACTCTGGGAGGCAGATACGCAGTATTTT.

The chain uses TRBV29-1 and TRBJ1-1, with 9 bases aligning to TRBD1. V was clipped by 7 bases and J by 5 bases; unmatched bases: 2. CDR1 SQVTM and CDR2 ANQGSEA come from the germline V gene. The CDR3 covers 11 residues. CDR3 nucleotide sequence: TGCAGCGCCGGACAGGGGACTGAAGCTTTCTTT. The encoded protein is CSAGQGTEAFF.

The J gene is TRBJ2-2, the V gene TRBV24-1; 7 nucleotides match TRBD1. Losses at the gene ends were 7 bases for V and 4 bases for J; bases not matched to a gene: 2. This CDR3 spans 13 amino acids. Germline-derived CDR1 and CDR2 are KGHDR and SFDVKD. CDR3 sequence reads: CATRQGVTGELFF. DNA of the CDR3: TGTGCCACCAGGCAGGGGGTCACCGGGGAGCTGTTTTTT.